This entry concerns a single TCR beta chain. Its antigen remains unidentified. These data come from a study of T cell responses to AZD1222 COVID-19 vaccine. Study outcomes and limitations: Donors were chiefly white British, with a greater number of females, and clonal diversity was perhaps underestimated. Repertoires were obtained only post-peak T cell response. Reportedly, nearly half of unique spike TCRs recognized epitopes outside B.1.351/B.1.1.7 mutations.

Clones were read by immunoSEQ multiplex PCR, and TCRdb kept only the in-frame ones, dropping some. Of some 92,000 clones listed, around 90% are singletons. The V end lost 5 bases, the J end lost 4 bases, and 8 bases lay between the germline ends. The CDR3 is 11 amino acids. The V gene's germline CDR1 is DFQATT and CDR2 SNEGSKA (reference sequence). Sample: peripheral blood, taken on day 0 of AZD1222 vaccination. This clonotype originated in an adult in good health. V is TRBV20-1 and J is TRBJ1-2, with D unclear. The CDR3 sequence: CSAVRSYGYTF. The DNA for the CDR3 is TGCAGTGCTGTACGGAGCTATGGCTACACCTTC.